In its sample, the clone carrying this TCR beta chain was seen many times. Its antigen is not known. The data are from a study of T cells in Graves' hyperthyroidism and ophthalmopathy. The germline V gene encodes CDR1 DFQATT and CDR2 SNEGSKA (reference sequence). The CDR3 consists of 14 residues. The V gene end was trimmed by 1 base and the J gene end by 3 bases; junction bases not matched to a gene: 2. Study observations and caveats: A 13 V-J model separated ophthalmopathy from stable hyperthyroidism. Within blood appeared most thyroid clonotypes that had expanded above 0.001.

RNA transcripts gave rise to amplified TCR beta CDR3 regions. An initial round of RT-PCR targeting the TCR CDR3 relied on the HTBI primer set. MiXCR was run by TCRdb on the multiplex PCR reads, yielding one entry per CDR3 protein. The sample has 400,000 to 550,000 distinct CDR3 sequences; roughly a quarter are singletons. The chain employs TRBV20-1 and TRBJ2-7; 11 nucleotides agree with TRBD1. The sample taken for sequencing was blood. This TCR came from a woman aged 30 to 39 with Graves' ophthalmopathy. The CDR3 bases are TGCAGTGCTAGAGCGGGACAGGGGGACTACGAGCAGTACTTC. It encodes CSARAGQGDYEQYF.